These T cell receptor beta chains were read from a single sample in a study of blood T cell repertoires in COVID-19. TCRdb keeps only in-frame clones here, not all; method: immunoSEQ multiplex PCR. The sample records about 140,000 clones, about 89% being singletons. The sample taken for sequencing was peripheral blood. These receptors came from a middle-aged man who had recovered from COVID-19. Both conserved end residues are part of each CDR3. The D gene is left open where the match is weak. The listing skips clone size in some rows; elsewhere it reads once, few, many or a size class.

TRBD1	TRBJ1-2	TRBV4-2	.	TGTGCCAGCAGCCCTCAGGGGGCGGACTATGGCTACACCTTC	CASSPQGADYGYTF
.	TRBJ2-5	TRBV18	.	TGTGCCAGCTCACCGCACATAGAGACCCAGTACTTC	CASSPHIETQYF
TRBD1	TRBJ2-2	TRBV9	once	TGTGCCAGCAGCGTAAACAGGGGGGCGAACACCGGGGAGCTGTTTTTT	CASSVNRGANTGELFF
TRBD1	TRBJ2-1	TRBV7-9	.	TGTGCCAGCAGCTCCCTAGTAGGGGGCGGGCACAATGAGCAGTTCTTC	CASSSLVGGGHNEQFF
TRBD1	TRBJ2-7	TRBV3-1/TRBV3-2	.	TGTGCCAGCAGCCGAGCGACAGGGGCCAGTTCCTACGAGCAGTACTTC	CASSRATGASSYEQYF
.	TRBJ2-3	TRBV5-4	.	TGTGCCAGTACCCCGGGGGCTAGCGGCACTGGGGATACGCAGTATTTT	CASTPGASGTGDTQYF
TRBD1	TRBJ2-1	TRBV2	.	TGTGCCAGCAGTGAATCGGGGCCGACAGGGGTTTTCGGCAATGAGCAGTTCTTC	CASSESGPTGVFGNEQFF
TRBD2	TRBJ2-5	TRBV4-1	few	TGCGCCAGCAGCCAGGTCCCGCAAATGACTAGCGGGGCACAAGAGACCCAGTACTTC	CASSQVPQMTSGAQETQYF
.	TRBJ1-1	TRBV30	.	TGTGCCTGCAGGGTATTCCTGAACACTGAAGCTTTCTTT	CACRVFLNTEAFF
.	TRBJ1-6	TRBV9	.	TGTGCCAGCGGTACAGGGTCTTCACCCCTCCACTTT	CASGTGSSPLHF
TRBD1	TRBJ2-7	TRBV7-3	.	TGTGCCAGCAGCTCCAGCCTCCAGGGGGTTCCCTACGAGCAGTACTTC	CASSSSLQGVPYEQYF
TRBD1	TRBJ2-3	TRBV7-9	.	TGTGCCAGCAGCTTGCCAACCGGGACAGGGTTGACAGATACGCAGTATTTT	CASSLPTGTGLTDTQYF
TRBD1	TRBJ1-5	TRBV6-2/TRBV6-3	few	TGTGCCAGCAGACCTGCCGGGACAGGGTTTCGGAGCAATCAGCCCCAGCATTTT	CASRPAGTGFRSNQPQHF
TRBD2	TRBJ2-7	TRBV20-1	.	TGCAGTGCGGGACTAGTGGACGAGCAGTACTTC	CSAGLVDEQYF
TRBD1	TRBJ1-1	TRBV3-1/TRBV3-2	many	TGTGCCAGCACCCTCCGACAGGGCAATTCTGAAGCTTTCTTT	CASTLRQGNSEAFF
.	TRBJ1-2	TRBV3-1/TRBV3-2	.	TGTGCCAGCAGCCAAGCGCTAAGGAGACTCTACACCTTC	CASSQALRRLYTF
.	TRBJ2-7	TRBV30	.	TGTGCCTGGAGTGTTGGTGGAGGCGAGCAGTACTTC	CAWSVGGGEQYF
.	TRBJ1-5	TRBV9	.	TGTGCCAGCAGCGATGGAGAGAATCAGCCCCAGCATTTT	CASSDGENQPQHF
.	TRBJ2-3	TRBV6-2/TRBV6-3	.	TGTGCCAGCAGTTACTCAAGGCAGGGAACAGATACGCAGTATTTT	CASSYSRQGTDTQYF
.	TRBJ1-2	TRBV4-3	.	TGCGCCAGCAGCCAAGATCTTCAGAACTATGGCTACACCTTC	CASSQDLQNYGYTF
TRBD2	TRBJ2-1	TRBV7-8	.	TGTGCCAGCAGCTTTCTAGCGGGGGGGATTATTCATGAGCAGTTCTTC	CASSFLAGGIIHEQFF
.	TRBJ2-2	TRBV6-2/TRBV6-3	.	TGTGCCAGCAGTTACTGGCAGGGGGGTATCGCCGGGGAGCTGTTTTTT	CASSYWQGGIAGELFF
TRBD1	TRBJ1-2	TRBV4-3	.	TGCGCCAGCAGCCAACAGGACAGGGGGCATAGCTACACCTTC	CASSQQDRGHSYTF